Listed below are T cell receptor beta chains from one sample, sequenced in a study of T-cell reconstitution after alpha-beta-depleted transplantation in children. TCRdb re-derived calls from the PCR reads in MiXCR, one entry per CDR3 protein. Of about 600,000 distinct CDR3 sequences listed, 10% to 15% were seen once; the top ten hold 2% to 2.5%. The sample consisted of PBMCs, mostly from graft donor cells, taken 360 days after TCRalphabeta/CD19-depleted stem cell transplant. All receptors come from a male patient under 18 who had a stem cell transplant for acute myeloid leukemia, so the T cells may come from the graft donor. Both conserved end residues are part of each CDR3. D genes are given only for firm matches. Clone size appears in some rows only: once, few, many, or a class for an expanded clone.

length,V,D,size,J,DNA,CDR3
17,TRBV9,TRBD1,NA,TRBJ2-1,TGTGCCAGCAGCACGCGCCCGAGACAGGGGGGTTACAATGAGCAGTTCTTC,CASSTRPRQGGYNEQFF
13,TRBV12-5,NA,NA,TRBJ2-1,TGTGCTAGTGGTTCCGAGGGATACAATGAGCAGTTCTTC,CASGSEGYNEQFF
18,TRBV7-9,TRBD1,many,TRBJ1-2,TGTGCCAGCAGCTGGAGGTGGGACAGGGAACCAACCTTATCTGGCTACACCTTC,CASSWRWDREPTLSGYTF
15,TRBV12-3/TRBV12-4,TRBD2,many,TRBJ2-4,TGTGCCAGCAGTTTAGGCGGGAGGGCCAAAAACATTCAGTACTTC,CASSLGGRAKNIQYF
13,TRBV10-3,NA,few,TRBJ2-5,TGTGCCATCATGAGCCCAGGACGGGAGACCCAGTACTTC,CAIMSPGRETQYF
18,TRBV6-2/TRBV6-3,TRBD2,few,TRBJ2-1,TGTGCCACCGACCTACGGGGAGGGAGGGGAGGCTCCTACAATGAGCAGTTCTTC,CATDLRGGRGGSYNEQFF
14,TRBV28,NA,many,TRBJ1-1,TGTGCCAGCAGTCCCCCGCCGCCCATCACTAGGGCTTTCTTT,CASSPPPPITRAFF
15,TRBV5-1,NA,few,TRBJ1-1,TGCGCCAGCAGCTTGGGGGGACATAAGAACACTGAAGCTTTCTTT,CASSLGGHKNTEAFF
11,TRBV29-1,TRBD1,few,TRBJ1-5,TGCAGCGTCCAGACAGGGAAGACCCAGCATTTT,CSVQTGKTQHF
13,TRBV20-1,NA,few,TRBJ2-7,TGCAGTGCTAGAGACGGGGGCATCTACGAGCAGTACTTC,CSARDGGIYEQYF
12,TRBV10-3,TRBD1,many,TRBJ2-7,TGTGCCACCGGGACAGGCGCCTACGAGCAGTACTTC,CATGTGAYEQYF
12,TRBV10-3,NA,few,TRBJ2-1,TGTGCCATCTGGAGCCAAGCAGGTGAGCAGTTCTTC,CAIWSQAGEQFF
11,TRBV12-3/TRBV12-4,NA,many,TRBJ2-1,TGTGCCAGCAGTCCCCGTAGTGAGCAGTTCTTC,CASSPRSEQFF
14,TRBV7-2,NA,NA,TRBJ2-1,TGTGCCAGCAGCTTCGACCTCTCCTACAATGAGCAGTTCTTC,CASSFDLSYNEQFF
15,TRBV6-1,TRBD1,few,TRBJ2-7,TGTGCCAGCAGTCCCCCGGGACAGGGCTTCCACGAGCAGTACTTC,CASSPPGQGFHEQYF
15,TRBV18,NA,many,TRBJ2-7,TGTGCCAGCTCACACGCCCCCCTAAGCTCCTACGAGCAGTACTTC,CASSHAPLSSYEQYF
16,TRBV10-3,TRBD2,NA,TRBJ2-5,TGTGCCATCAGTGAGTCGCTAGCGGGGGATCAAGAGACCCAGTACTTC,CAISESLAGDQETQYF
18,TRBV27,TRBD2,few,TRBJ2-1,TGTGCCAGCAGTTCCCCCTTAGGAGCGGGAGGAGCAATTGGTGAGCAGTTCTTC,CASSSPLGAGGAIGEQFF
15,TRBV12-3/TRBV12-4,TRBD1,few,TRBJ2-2,TGTGCCAGCAGGAGGACAGGGGGATCCGGCGGGGAGCTGTTTTTT,CASRRTGGSGGELFF
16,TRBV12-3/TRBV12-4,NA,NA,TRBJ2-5,TGTGCCAGCAGTCCAAAAACAGGGGAGGGAGGAGAGACCCAGTACTTC,CASSPKTGEGGETQYF
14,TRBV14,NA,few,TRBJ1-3,TGTGCCAGCAGCCAGGGAAGCTCTGGAAACACCATATATTTT,CASSQGSSGNTIYF
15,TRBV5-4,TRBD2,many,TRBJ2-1,TGTGCCAGCAGCTCCCGGGAGGGAATGGGGAGTGAGCAGTTCTTC,CASSSREGMGSEQFF
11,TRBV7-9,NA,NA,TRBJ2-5,TGTGCCAGCAGACCCCTTGAGACCCAGTACTTC,CASRPLETQYF
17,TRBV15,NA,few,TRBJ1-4,TGTGCCACCAGCCCACTCCCCCCGGCTTTAACTAATGAAAAACTGTTTTTT,CATSPLPPALTNEKLFF
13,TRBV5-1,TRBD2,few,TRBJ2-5,TGCGCCAGCAGCGTGGGACTAGAAGAGACCCAGTACTTC,CASSVGLEETQYF
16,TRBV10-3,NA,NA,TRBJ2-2,TGTGCCATCAGCGACGCCGGGACACCCAACACCGGGGAGCTGTTTTTT,CAISDAGTPNTGELFF
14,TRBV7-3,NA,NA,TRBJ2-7,TGTGCCAGCAGCTCACCGGGCCGCGCCTACGAGCAGTACTTC,CASSSPGRAYEQYF
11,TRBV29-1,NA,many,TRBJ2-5,TGCAGCGTTGAATTGGGGGAGACCCAGTACTTC,CSVELGETQYF
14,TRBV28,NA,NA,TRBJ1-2,TGTGCCAGCAGTTTGAACTCGGGGGGGCTAGGCTACACCTTC,CASSLNSGGLGYTF
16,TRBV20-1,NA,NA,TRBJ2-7,TGCAGTGCTAGACCTTATCAAGGGGTGAGCTCCTACGAGCAGTACTTC,CSARPYQGVSSYEQYF
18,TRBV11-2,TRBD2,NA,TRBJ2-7,TGTGCCAGCAGCCTTGGCTCCGGGACTAGCGGGAGTAGATACGAGCAGTACTTC,CASSLGSGTSGSRYEQYF